A selection of T cell receptor beta chains follows, all from one sample in a study of regulatory T cells in long-lasting Graves disease. From the multiplex PCR reads, TCRdb called clonotypes with MiXCR, one entry per CDR3 protein. The sample consists of a few hundred thousand distinct CDR3 sequences, 23% of them appearing once. The sample was peripheral blood mononuclear cells (PBMCs), taken when the disease was refractory, from a patient treated with antithyroid drugs. The receptors were gathered from a female donor with Graves disease. Both conserved end residues are part of each CDR3. D genes are given only for firm matches. Clone size is given for some rows only: seen once, a few or many times, or a class if the clone is expanded.

cdr3_nt: TGTGCCAGCAGTTCCCTTAAAGCCAGGGGTGACGAGCAGTACTTC; cdr3_aa: CASSSLKARGDEQYF; v_call: TRBV6-5; j_call: TRBJ2-7; d_call: NA; clone_size: many
cdr3_nt: TGCGCCAGCAGCCAAGAAGCGGGGTCCTTCCAAGAGACCCAGTACTTC; cdr3_aa: CASSQEAGSFQETQYF; v_call: TRBV4-1; j_call: TRBJ2-5; d_call: TRBD2; clone_size: NA
cdr3_nt: TGTGCCAGCAGTTCCCCCGGGACTAGGAAAGAGACCCAGTACTTC; cdr3_aa: CASSSPGTRKETQYF; v_call: TRBV6-5; j_call: TRBJ2-5; d_call: TRBD2; clone_size: NA
cdr3_nt: TGTGCCAGCAGCTTAGCGGCTCAGAGTGCCTACGAGCAGTACTTC; cdr3_aa: CASSLAAQSAYEQYF; v_call: TRBV7-6; j_call: TRBJ2-7; d_call: NA; clone_size: few
cdr3_nt: TGTGCCAGCACCGGGATCACCTACGAGCAGTACTTC; cdr3_aa: CASTGITYEQYF; v_call: TRBV28; j_call: TRBJ2-7; d_call: NA; clone_size: NA
cdr3_nt: TGCGCCAGCAGCTTGGGCGCGGGAGGGCCCTCGAACACCGGGGAGCTGTTTTTT; cdr3_aa: CASSLGAGGPSNTGELFF; v_call: TRBV5-1; j_call: TRBJ2-2; d_call: TRBD2; clone_size: NA
cdr3_nt: TGCAGTGCTCATAACGTAGCGGGAGGAGAGACCCAGTACTTC; cdr3_aa: CSAHNVAGGETQYF; v_call: TRBV20-1; j_call: TRBJ2-5; d_call: TRBD2; clone_size: many
cdr3_nt: TGTGCCAGCAGTAATCCGGGGGAGTATCAGCCCCAGCATTTT; cdr3_aa: CASSNPGEYQPQHF; v_call: TRBV28; j_call: TRBJ1-5; d_call: NA; clone_size: NA
cdr3_nt: TGTGCCTGGGACAGGGGGAATAGCAATCAGCCCCAGCATTTT; cdr3_aa: CAWDRGNSNQPQHF; v_call: TRBV30; j_call: TRBJ1-5; d_call: TRBD1; clone_size: NA
cdr3_nt: TGTGCCAGCAGCTTAGTTTTGTCAGCTAATGAAAAACTGTTTTTT; cdr3_aa: CASSLVLSANEKLFF; v_call: TRBV7-9; j_call: TRBJ1-4; d_call: NA; clone_size: NA
cdr3_nt: TGTGCCAGCAGTTCCGGGCCAACTGAGCAGTACTTC; cdr3_aa: CASSSGPTEQYF; v_call: TRBV6-5; j_call: TRBJ2-7; d_call: NA; clone_size: NA
cdr3_nt: TGTGCCAGCAGCCAGACCGGGACAGTCTCCTACGAGCAGTACTTC; cdr3_aa: CASSQTGTVSYEQYF; v_call: TRBV6-1; j_call: TRBJ2-7; d_call: TRBD1; clone_size: NA
cdr3_nt: TGTGCCAGCCGACCACAAGGGTCGGGCTATGGCTACACCTTC; cdr3_aa: CASRPQGSGYGYTF; v_call: TRBV28; j_call: TRBJ1-2; d_call: NA; clone_size: many
cdr3_nt: TGTGCCAGCAGCCCTCGGACTAGCGGGACCGAGCAGTACTTC; cdr3_aa: CASSPRTSGTEQYF; v_call: TRBV7-9; j_call: TRBJ2-7; d_call: TRBD2; clone_size: few
cdr3_nt: TGTGCCATCAGGGAAAAAGAGACCCAGTACTTC; cdr3_aa: CAIREKETQYF; v_call: TRBV10-3; j_call: TRBJ2-5; d_call: NA; clone_size: many
cdr3_nt: TGTGCCAGCAGCTTAGTAGGAGCGGTGAGCTCCTACGAGCAGTACTTC; cdr3_aa: CASSLVGAVSSYEQYF; v_call: TRBV7-2; j_call: TRBJ2-7; d_call: NA; clone_size: NA
cdr3_nt: TGTGCCACCAGCAGCTTCGCAGGGAAGTCCTACGAGCAGTACTTC; cdr3_aa: CATSSFAGKSYEQYF; v_call: TRBV15; j_call: TRBJ2-7; d_call: NA; clone_size: many
cdr3_nt: TGTGCCAGCAGCGTCGAAAGGACATGGAGCTCCTACGAGCAGTACTTC; cdr3_aa: CASSVERTWSSYEQYF; v_call: TRBV2; j_call: TRBJ2-7; d_call: NA; clone_size: many
cdr3_nt: TGCAGTGCTAGAGAGGGCGGGAGGGCCTCTGGGGCCAACGTCCTGACTTTC; cdr3_aa: CSAREGGRASGANVLTF; v_call: TRBV20-1; j_call: TRBJ2-6; d_call: TRBD2; clone_size: NA
cdr3_nt: TGTGCCACCAGCAGGCCCGGGGTACCGCCCCAGCATTTT; cdr3_aa: CATSRPGVPPQHF; v_call: TRBV15; j_call: TRBJ1-5; d_call: NA; clone_size: NA
cdr3_nt: TGTGCCAGTACCCGACAGGGGCCGGGGGGCACCCAGCATTTT; cdr3_aa: CASTRQGPGGTQHF; v_call: TRBV19; j_call: TRBJ1-5; d_call: TRBD1; clone_size: NA
cdr3_nt: TGTGCCAGCAGCAGCACAGGGTTGACCGCTGAAGCTTTCTTT; cdr3_aa: CASSSTGLTAEAFF; v_call: TRBV12-3/TRBV12-4; j_call: TRBJ1-1; d_call: NA; clone_size: many
cdr3_nt: TGTGCCAGCAGCCCCGCAGCCCGCTACGAGCAGTACTTC; cdr3_aa: CASSPAARYEQYF; v_call: TRBV28; j_call: TRBJ2-7; d_call: NA; clone_size: NA
cdr3_nt: TGCGCCAGCAGCTTGACGGCTAGCGGAGAGAGCGAGCAGTACTTC; cdr3_aa: CASSLTASGESEQYF; v_call: TRBV5-1; j_call: TRBJ2-7; d_call: TRBD2; clone_size: NA
cdr3_nt: TGTGCCAGCTCACTAGGAAAGGCTGAAGCTTTCTTT; cdr3_aa: CASSLGKAEAFF; v_call: TRBV18; j_call: TRBJ1-1; d_call: NA; clone_size: NA
cdr3_nt: TGCAGTGCTAATGGGGTTAGCAGAAATTACGAGCAGTACTTC; cdr3_aa: CSANGVSRNYEQYF; v_call: TRBV20-1; j_call: TRBJ2-7; d_call: NA; clone_size: many
cdr3_nt: TGTGCCAGCAGTAGATTTGTGCCTAGTGAGCAGTTCTTC; cdr3_aa: CASSRFVPSEQFF; v_call: TRBV27; j_call: TRBJ2-1; d_call: NA; clone_size: NA
cdr3_nt: TGTGCCAGCAGTTTATCGGGGCAGGGTCGCTACGAGCAGTACTTC; cdr3_aa: CASSLSGQGRYEQYF; v_call: TRBV27; j_call: TRBJ2-7; d_call: NA; clone_size: NA
cdr3_nt: TGTGCCAGCAGCTTAGCCAGGGCGGGCAATCAGCCCCAGCATTTT; cdr3_aa: CASSLARAGNQPQHF; v_call: TRBV7-2; j_call: TRBJ1-5; d_call: NA; clone_size: NA
cdr3_nt: TGCAGCGGGGTGGGACAGGCCTGTAATGAAAAACTGTTTTTT; cdr3_aa: CSGVGQACNEKLFF; v_call: TRBV29-1; j_call: TRBJ1-4; d_call: TRBD1; clone_size: NA
cdr3_nt: TGTGCCAGCAGCCAAGCCGCTAGCGGGAGCTACGAGCAGTACTTC; cdr3_aa: CASSQAASGSYEQYF; v_call: TRBV3-1; j_call: TRBJ2-7; d_call: TRBD2; clone_size: once
cdr3_nt: TGTGCCAGCAGTAGGACAGGGTCTAACGAGCAGTACTTC; cdr3_aa: CASSRTGSNEQYF; v_call: TRBV12-3/TRBV12-4; j_call: TRBJ2-7; d_call: TRBD1; clone_size: many
cdr3_nt: TGTGCCAGCAGCCAAGGGGGACGGGGCTACACCTTC; cdr3_aa: CASSQGGRGYTF; v_call: TRBV3-1; j_call: TRBJ1-2; d_call: NA; clone_size: NA